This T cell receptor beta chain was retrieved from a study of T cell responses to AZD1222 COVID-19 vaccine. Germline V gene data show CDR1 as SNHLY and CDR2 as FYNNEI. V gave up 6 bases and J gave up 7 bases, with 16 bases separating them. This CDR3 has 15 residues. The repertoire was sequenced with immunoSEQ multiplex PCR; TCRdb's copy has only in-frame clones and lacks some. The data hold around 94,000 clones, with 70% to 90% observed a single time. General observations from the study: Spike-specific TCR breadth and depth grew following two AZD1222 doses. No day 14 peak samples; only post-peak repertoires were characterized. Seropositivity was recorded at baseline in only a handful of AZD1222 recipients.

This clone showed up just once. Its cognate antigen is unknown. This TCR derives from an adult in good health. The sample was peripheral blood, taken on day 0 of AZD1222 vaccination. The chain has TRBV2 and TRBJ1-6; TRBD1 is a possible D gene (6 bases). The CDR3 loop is CASREPGHLNSPLHF. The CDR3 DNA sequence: TGTGCCAGCAGGGAACCGGGACACCTGAATTCACCCCTCCACTTT.